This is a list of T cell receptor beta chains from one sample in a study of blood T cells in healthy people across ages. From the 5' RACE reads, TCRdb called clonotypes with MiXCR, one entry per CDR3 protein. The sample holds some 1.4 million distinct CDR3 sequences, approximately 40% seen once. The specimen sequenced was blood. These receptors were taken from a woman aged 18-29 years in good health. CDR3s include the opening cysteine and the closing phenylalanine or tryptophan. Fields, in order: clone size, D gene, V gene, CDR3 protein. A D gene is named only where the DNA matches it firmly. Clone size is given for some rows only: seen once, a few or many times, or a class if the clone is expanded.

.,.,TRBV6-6,CASSDELLGEQFF
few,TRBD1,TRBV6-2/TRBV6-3,CASSYPRDRGWNEQYF
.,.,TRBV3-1,CASSQVDQATDTQYF
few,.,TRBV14,CASSQVGSPEQYF
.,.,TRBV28,CASSLRSAYEQYF
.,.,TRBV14,CASSAGTNRYEQYF
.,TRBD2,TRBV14,CASSQVGLATETQYF
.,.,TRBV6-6,CASSPEPGAPNNEQFF
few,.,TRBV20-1,CSARPPIFGQPQHF
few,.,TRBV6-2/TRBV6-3,CASSYLQENQPQHF
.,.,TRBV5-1,CASSPQMNYEQYF
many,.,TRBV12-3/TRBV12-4,CASKESPKMNTEAFF
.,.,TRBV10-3,CAIEGQGGGYTF
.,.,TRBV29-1,CSVGLRMNTEAFF
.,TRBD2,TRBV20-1,CSARNSAGVGYEQYF
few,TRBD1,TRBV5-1,CASCTGGLTDTQYF
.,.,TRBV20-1,CSARDWEYEQYF